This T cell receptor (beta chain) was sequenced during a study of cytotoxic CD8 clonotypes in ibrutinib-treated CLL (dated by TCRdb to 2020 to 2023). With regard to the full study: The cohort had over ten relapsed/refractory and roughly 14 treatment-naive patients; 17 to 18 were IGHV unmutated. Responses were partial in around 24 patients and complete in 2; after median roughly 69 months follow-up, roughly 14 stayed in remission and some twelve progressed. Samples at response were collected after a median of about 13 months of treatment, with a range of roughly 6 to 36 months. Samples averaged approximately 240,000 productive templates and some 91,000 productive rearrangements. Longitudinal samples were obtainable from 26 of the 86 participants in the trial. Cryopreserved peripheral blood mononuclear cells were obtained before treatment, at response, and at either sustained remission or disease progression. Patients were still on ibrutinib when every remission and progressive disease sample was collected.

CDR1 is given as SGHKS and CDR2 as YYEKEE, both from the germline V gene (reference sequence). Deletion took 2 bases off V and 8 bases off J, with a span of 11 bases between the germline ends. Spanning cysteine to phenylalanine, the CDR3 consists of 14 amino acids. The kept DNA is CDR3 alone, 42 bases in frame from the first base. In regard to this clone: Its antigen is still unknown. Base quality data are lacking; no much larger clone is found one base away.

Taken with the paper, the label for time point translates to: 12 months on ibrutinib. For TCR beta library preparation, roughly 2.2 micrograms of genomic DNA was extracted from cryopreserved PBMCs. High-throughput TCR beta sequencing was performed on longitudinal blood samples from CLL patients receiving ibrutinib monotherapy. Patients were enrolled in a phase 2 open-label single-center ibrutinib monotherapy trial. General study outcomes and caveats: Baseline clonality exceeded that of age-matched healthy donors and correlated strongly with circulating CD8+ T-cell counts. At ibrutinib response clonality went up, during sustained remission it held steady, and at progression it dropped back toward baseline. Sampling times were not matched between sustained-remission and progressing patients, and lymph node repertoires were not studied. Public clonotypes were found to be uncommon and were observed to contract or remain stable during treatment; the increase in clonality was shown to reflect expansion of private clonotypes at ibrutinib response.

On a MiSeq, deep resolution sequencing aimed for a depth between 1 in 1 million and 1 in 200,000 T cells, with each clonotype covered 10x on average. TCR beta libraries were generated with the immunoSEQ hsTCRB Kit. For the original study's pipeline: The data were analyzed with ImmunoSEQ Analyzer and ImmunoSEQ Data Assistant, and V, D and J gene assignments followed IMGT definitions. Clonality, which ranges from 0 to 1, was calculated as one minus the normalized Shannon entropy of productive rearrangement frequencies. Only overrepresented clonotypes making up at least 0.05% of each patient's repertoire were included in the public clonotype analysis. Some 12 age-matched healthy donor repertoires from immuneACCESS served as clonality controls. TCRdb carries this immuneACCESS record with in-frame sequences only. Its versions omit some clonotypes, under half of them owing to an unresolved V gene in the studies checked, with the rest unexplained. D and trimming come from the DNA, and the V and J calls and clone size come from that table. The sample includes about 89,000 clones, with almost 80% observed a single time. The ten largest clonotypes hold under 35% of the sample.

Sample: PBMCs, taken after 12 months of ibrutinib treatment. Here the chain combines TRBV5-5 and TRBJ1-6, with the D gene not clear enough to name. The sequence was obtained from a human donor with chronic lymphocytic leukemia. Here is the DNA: TGTGCCAGCAGCTTCACCGACACTGATTCACCCCTCCACTTT. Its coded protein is CASSFTDTDSPLHF. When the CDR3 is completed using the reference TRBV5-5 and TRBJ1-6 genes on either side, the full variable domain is DAGVTQSPTHLIKTRGQQVTLRCSPISGHKSVSWYQQVLGQGPQFIFQYYEKEERGRGNFPDRFSARQFPNYSSELNVNALLLGDSALYLCASSFTDTDSPLHFGNGTRLTVT.